This T cell receptor (beta chain) derives from a study of OX40 agonist ivuxolimab in advanced cancers. TCRdb keeps only in-frame clones here, not all; method: immunoSEQ multiplex PCR. The profile shows tens of thousands of clones, about 90% of them singletons. Trimming took 4 bases from V and 1 from J, leaving 15 bases between them. The CDR3 loop spans 16 amino acids. Germline CDR1 is LGHNA and CDR2 is YSLEER. The origin of this receptor is an adult with an advanced solid tumor such as melanoma, head and neck, liver or kidney cancer. V and J are TRBV4-3 and TRBJ2-3, with a tentative D call TRBD2 (6 bases). The source material was CD4+ or CD8+ T cells sorted from blood, sampled in a trial of the OX40 agonist ivuxolimab. CDR3 nucleotide sequence: TGCGCCAGCAGCCCCAGTGGGCGGGGACGCACAGATACGCAGTATTTT. It yields the protein CASSPSGRGRTDTQYF.